This TCR beta chain was captured in a study of spatial heterogeneity in lung cancer. Study-wide results and caveats: Follow-up blood showed ubiquitous expanded tumor TCRs less than blood at resection did.

Trimming took off 7 bases at V and 5 bases at J, with 20 bases between the two ends. The V gene's germline CDR1 is MNHEY and CDR2 SVGAGI. The CDR3 consists of 15 residues. In this sample, this clonotype turned up many times. What it recognizes is unknown. The time point denotes: sample taken at primary tumor resection. Frozen PBMC, nontumor lung or tumor provided whole RNA, which was sequenced unsorted. TCRdb called the 5' RACE reads again in MiXCR, with one record for every CDR3 protein. The sample has about 38,000 distinct CDR3 sequences, 6% to 8% seen once. The V call is TRBV6-5, the J call TRBJ1-2; perhaps TRBD1 as D (6 bases). The TCR comes from a male donor with early-stage non-small cell lung cancer. The material sequenced was PBMCs, taken at surgery. The CDR3 loop reads CASTREGGQGYGYTF. CDR3 bases: TGTGCCAGCACTCGGGAGGGGGGCCAAGGGTATGGCTACACCTTC.